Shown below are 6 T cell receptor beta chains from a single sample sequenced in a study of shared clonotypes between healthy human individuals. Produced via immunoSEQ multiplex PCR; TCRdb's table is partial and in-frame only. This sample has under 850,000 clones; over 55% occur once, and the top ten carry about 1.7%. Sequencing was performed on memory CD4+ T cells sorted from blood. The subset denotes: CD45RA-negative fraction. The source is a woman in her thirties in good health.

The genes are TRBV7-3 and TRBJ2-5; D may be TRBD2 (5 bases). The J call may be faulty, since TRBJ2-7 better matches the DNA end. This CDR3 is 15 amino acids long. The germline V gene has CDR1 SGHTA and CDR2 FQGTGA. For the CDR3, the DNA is TGTGCCAGCAGCTTAACCAGCGGAGACGCCTACGAGCAGTACTTC. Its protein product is CASSLTSGDAYEQYF.

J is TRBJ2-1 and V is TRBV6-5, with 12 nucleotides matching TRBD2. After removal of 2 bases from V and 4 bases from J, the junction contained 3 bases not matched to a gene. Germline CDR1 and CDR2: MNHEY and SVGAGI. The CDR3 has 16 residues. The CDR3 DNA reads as TGTGCCAGCAGTTACAGGCTAGCGGGAGGGTACAATGAGCAGTTCTTC. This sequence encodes CASSYRLAGGYNEQFF.

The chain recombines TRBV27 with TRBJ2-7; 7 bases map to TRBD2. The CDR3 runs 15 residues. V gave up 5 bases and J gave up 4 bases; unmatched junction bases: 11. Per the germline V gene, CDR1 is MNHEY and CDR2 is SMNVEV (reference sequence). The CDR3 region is CASSPPGAGLYEQYF. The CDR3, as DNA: TGTGCCAGCAGTCCCCCAGGTGCGGGACTATACGAGCAGTACTTC.

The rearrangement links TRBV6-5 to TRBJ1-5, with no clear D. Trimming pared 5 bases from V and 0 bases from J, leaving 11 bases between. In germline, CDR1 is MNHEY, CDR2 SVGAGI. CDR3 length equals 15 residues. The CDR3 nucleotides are TGTGCCAGCAGTCGAGCTAGAAATAGCAATCAGCCCCAGCATTTT. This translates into CASSRARNSNQPQHF.

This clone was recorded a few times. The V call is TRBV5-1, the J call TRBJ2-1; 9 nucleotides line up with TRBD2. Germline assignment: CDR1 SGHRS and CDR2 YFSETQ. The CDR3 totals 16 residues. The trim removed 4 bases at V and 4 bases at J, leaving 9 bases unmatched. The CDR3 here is CASSRDTSGPYNEQFF. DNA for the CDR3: TGCGCCAGCAGCAGAGACACTAGCGGGCCTTACAATGAGCAGTTCTTC.

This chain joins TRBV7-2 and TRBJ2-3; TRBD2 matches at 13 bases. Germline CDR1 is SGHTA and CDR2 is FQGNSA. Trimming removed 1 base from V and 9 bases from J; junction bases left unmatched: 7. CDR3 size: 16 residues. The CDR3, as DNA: TGTGCCAGCAGCTTAGAAGCGGGGACTAGCGGGAACACGCAGTATTTT. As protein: CASSLEAGTSGNTQYF.